The T cell receptor beta chain under discussion was sequenced for a study of graft-versus-host responses after intestinal transplantation. Study background: In this cohort, recipients had multivisceral, liver-intestinal, or isolated intestinal transplants. All of the recipients had induction that used anti-thymocyte globulin, then tacrolimus and steroids for three to four years. Broader study findings: Recipient bone marrow held GvH clones, some seen earlier in ileum or blood. Across patients carrying graft-donor T cell macrochimerism, allografts held high graft-versus-host to host-versus-graft clonal ratios.

This clone was counted once. The antigen is not known. Within the sample, other DNA sequences also encode this same CDR3. The CDR3 sequence is 15 residues long. V shed 6 bases and J 5 bases; nucleotides not matched to a gene: 4. Germline V gives CDR1 SNHLY, CDR2 FYNNEI. Sequenced by immunoSEQ multiplex PCR; TCRdb stores in-frame clones only, minus some. The repertoire holds approximately 85,000 clones, with 80% to 95% as singletons. This rearrangement joins TRBV2 to TRBJ2-2, with TRBD2 identical over 12 bases. The TCR originated in a human donor who was the organ donor for an intestinal transplant. The sample here was unstimulated CD8+ T cells sorted from spleen or lymph node cells, taken before transplant. The CDR3 region has the DNA TGTGCCAGCAGCCCAGGACTAGCGGGAACCGGGGAGCTGTTTTTT. Translated: CASSPGLAGTGELFF.